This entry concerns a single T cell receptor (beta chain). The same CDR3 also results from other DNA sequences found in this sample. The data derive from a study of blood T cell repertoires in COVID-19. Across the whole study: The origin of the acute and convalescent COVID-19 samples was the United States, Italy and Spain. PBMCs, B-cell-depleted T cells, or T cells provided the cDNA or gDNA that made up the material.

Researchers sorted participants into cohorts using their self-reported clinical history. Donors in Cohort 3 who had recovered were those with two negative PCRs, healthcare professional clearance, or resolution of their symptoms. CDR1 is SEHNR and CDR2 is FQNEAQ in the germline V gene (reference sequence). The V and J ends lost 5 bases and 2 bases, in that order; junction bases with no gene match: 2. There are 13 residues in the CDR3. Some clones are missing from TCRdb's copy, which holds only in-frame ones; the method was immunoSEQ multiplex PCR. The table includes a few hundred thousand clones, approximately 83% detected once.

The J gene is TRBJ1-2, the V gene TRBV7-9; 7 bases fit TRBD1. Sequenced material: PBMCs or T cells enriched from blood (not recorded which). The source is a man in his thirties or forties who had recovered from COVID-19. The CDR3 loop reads CASSRGQNYGYTF. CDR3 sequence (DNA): TGTGCCAGCAGCAGGGGACAGAACTATGGCTACACCTTC. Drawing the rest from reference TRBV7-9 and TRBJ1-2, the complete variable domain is DTGVSQNPRHKITKRGQNVTFRCDPISEHNRLYWYRQTLGQGPEFLTYFQNEAQLEKSRLLSDRFSAERPKGSFSTLEIQRTEQGDSAMYLCASSRGQNYGYTFGSGTRLTVV.